The present T cell receptor (beta chain) was sequenced within a study of T cell repertoires in cytomegalovirus infection. TCRdb passed the reads through MiXCR, listing each CDR3 protein once. The table has 480,000 or so distinct CDR3 sequences, about 11% seen once. Study findings and constraints: Clonotypes of TCR beta that were HLA-C-restricted and CMV-specific dominated the ex vivo response.

As regards this clonotype: Its antigen remains unknown.

Per germline, CDR1 LNHDA and CDR2 SQIVND (reference sequence). Trimming took 7 bases from V and 0 from J, leaving 15 bases between them. The CDR3 consists of 16 residues. This sequence was found in a human donor in good health (CMV status not recorded). Some clones in this sample may be carry-over from other donors' samples. Sequencing was done on a sample of PBMCs. The chain carries TRBV19 and TRBJ2-2; no reliable D call. Here the CDR3 DNA reads TGTGCCAGTACCCCCTCGCCGTGGACGAACACCGGGGAGCTGTTTTTT. Translated, it gives CASTPSPWTNTGELFF.